The clone carrying this TCR beta chain came up a few times. Antigen unknown. The V gene's germline CDR1 is SEHNR and CDR2 FQNEAQ (reference sequence). The trim removed 8 bases at V and 7 bases at J, leaving 8 bases unmatched. The CDR3 covers 14 residues. These data come from a study of T cells in Graves' hyperthyroidism and ophthalmopathy. Broader study findings: Among clonotypes expanded in thyroid above 0.001, most were also found in blood.

Researchers took RNA transcripts and amplified the TCR beta CDR3 regions from them. A set of HTBI primers served as the primers for a first-round RT-PCR of the TCR CDR3. In TCRdb, the multiplex PCR reads were re-called with MiXCR into one record per CDR3 protein. The sample consists of about 500,000 distinct CDR3 sequences, over 45% of them appearing once. Exclusion of a patient resulted from uncontrolled infection, other autoimmune disease, pregnancy or lactation. Thyroid ultrasound, orbital computed tomography, clinical symptoms, and serum thyroxine and TRAb underpinned diagnoses. The source material was peripheral blood or thyroid tissue (not recorded which). The receptor comes from an adult woman with Graves' disease, either hyperthyroidism or ophthalmopathy (not recorded which). The chain employs TRBV7-9 and TRBJ1-6, with TRBD1 matching over 7 bases. The CDR3 is CASGLGQRNSPLHF. The CDR3 DNA is TGTGCCAGCGGGCTGGGACAGAGAAATTCACCCCTCCACTTT.